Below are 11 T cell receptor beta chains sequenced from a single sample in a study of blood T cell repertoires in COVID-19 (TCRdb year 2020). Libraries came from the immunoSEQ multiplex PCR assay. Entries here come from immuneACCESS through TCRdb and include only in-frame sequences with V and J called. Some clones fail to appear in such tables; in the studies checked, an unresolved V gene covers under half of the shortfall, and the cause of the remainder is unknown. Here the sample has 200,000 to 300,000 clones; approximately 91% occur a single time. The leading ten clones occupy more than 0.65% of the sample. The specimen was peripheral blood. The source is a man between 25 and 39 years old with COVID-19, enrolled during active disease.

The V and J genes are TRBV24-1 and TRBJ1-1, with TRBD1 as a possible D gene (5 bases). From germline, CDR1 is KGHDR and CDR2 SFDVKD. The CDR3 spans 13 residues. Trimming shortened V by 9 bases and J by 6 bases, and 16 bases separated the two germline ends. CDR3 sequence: CATFAGRWAEAFF. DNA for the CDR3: TGTGCCACCTTTGCAGGGAGGTGGGCTGAAGCTTTCTTT.

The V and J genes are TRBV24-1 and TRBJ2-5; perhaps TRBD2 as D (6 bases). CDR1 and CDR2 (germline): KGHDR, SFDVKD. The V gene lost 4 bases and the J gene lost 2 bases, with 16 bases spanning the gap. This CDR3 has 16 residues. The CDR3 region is CATSEAPSGGQETQYF. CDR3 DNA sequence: TGTGCCACCAGTGAGGCACCTTCTGGGGGGCAAGAGACCCAGTACTTC.

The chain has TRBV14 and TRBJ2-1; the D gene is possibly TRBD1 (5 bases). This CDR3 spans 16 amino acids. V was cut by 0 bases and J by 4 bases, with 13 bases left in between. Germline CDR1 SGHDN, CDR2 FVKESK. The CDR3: CASSQERRASYNEQFF. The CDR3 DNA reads TGTGCCAGCAGCCAAGAACGCAGGGCCTCTTACAATGAGCAGTTCTTC.

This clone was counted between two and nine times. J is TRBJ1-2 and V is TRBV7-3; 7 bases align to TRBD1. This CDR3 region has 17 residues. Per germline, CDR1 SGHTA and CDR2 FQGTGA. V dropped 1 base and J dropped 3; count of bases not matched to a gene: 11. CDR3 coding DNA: TGTGCCAGCAGCTTAAACCCACCGGACAGGTTTGACTATGGCTACACCTTC. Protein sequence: CASSLNPPDRFDYGYTF.

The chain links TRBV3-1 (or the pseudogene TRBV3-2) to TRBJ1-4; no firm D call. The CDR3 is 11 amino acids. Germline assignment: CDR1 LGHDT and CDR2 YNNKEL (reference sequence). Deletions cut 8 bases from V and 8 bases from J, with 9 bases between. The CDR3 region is CASLGPEKLFF. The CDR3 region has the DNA TGTGCCAGCCTTGGGCCGGAAAAACTGTTTTTT.

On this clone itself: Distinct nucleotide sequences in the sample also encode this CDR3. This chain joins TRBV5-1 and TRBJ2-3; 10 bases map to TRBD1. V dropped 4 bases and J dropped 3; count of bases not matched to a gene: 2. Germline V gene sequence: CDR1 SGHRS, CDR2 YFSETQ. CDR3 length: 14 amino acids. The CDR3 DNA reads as TGCGCCAGCAGCCGGGACAGGGGTACAGATACGCAGTATTTT. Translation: CASSRDRGTDTQYF.

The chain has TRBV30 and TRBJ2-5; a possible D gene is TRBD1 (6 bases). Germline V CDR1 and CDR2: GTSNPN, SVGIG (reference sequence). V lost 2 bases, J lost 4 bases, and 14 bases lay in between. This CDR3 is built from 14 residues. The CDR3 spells CAWSTSGQSETQYF. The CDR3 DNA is TGTGCCTGGAGTACCTCCGGACAGTCAGAGACCCAGTACTTC.

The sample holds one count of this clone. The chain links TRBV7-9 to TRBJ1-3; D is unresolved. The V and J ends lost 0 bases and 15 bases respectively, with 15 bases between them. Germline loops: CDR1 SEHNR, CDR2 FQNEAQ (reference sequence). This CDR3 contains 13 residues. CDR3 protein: CASSLAVGLLAYF. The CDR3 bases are TGTGCCAGCAGCTTAGCGGTGGGCCTACTCGCATATTTT.

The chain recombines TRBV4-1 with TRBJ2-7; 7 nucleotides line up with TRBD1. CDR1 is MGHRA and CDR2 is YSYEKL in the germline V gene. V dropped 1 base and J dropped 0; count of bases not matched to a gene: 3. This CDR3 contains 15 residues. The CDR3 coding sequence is TGCGCCAGCAGCCAAGGGACAGGAAGCTCCTACGAGCAGTACTTC. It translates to CASSQGTGSSYEQYF.

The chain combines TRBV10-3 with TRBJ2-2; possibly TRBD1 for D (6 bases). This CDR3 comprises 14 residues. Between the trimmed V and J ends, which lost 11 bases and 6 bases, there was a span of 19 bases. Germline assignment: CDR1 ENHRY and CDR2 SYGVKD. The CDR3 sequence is CAAAGTRDPGELFF. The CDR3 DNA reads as TGTGCCGCCGCCGGGACAAGGGACCCCGGGGAGCTGTTTTTT.

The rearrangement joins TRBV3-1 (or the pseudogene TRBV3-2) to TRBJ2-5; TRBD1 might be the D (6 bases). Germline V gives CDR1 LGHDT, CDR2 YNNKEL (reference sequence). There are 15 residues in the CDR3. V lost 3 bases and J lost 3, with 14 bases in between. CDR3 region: CASSHIGQRKETQYF. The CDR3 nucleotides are TGTGCCAGCAGCCATATTGGACAGAGGAAAGAGACCCAGTACTTC.